The TCR beta chain under discussion was sequenced for a study of graft-versus-host responses after intestinal transplantation. Study-wide background: Multivisceral, liver-intestinal, or isolated intestinal transplants were given to recipients. For around 3 years after anti-thymocyte globulin induction, all recipients took tacrolimus and steroids. Study-level findings and limits: Individuals who had graft-donor T cell macrochimerism had allografts that showed high graft-versus-host to host-versus-graft clonal ratios. Recipient-marrow GvH clones were detected, some having first appeared in ileum or blood.

Looked up from germline, CDR1 is KGHSH and CDR2 is LQKENI. Trimming removed 6 bases from V and 15 bases from J, with 15 bases in between. The CDR3 has 11 amino acids. The protocol was immunoSEQ multiplex PCR, while the TCRdb copy is restricted to in-frame clones and leaves out a portion. The sample has 100,000 to 140,000 clones, approximately 88% seen once. To note about this clone: Its antigen is as yet unknown.

Sample: unstimulated CD4+ T cells sorted from spleen or lymph node cells, taken before transplant. This TCR derives from a human donor who was the organ donor for an intestinal transplant. The chain is built from TRBV18 and TRBJ2-1; the D gene is possibly TRBD2 (6 bases). This CDR3 reads CASSATRSWFF. Written as DNA, the CDR3 is TGTGCCAGCTCGGCGACTAGGAGCTGGTTCTTC.